The clone carrying this T cell receptor (beta chain) appeared many times. Its specificity is unknown. The data are from a study of regulatory T cells in long-lasting Graves disease. Study at large: Those Graves' patients who were newly diagnosed had been on antithyroid drugs under 3 months. General study results and limits: Persistent disease favored TRBV28, TRBJ1-2 and TRBJ2-5. Lower TCR diversity characterized persistent Graves' patients relative to newly diagnosed patients.

This CDR3 region has 16 residues. Germline-derived CDR1 and CDR2 are DFQATT and SNEGSKA (reference sequence). The germline V and J ends were trimmed by 5 bases and 4 bases, with 24 bases remaining between them. The sample's time point: newly diagnosed GD, antithyroid drugs for less than 3 months. PBMCs provided the RNA from which the TCR library was made. Construction of the TCR beta libraries employed iRepertoire HTBI primers in conjunction with Arm-PCR of CDR3 regions. TCRdb ran MiXCR on the multiplex PCR reads and lists one entry per CDR3 protein. The sample includes roughly 360,000 distinct CDR3 sequences, 12% seen only once; the top ten take approximately 17%. These data were likewise used in another study, on T cells in Graves' hyperthyroidism and ophthalmopathy. That study reports: Clinical symptoms, serum thyroxine and TRAb, thyroid ultrasound and orbital computed tomography together formed the diagnostic basis.

The source of this sequence is a woman aged 18-29 years with Graves disease. The J gene is TRBJ2-7, the V gene TRBV20-1, with D maybe TRBD2 (6 bases). The source material was peripheral blood mononuclear cells (PBMCs), sampled at new diagnosis, from a patient treated with antithyroid drugs. The DNA for the CDR3 is TGCAGTGCTGCGGAAGGGTCACCGGTCGGGAGATACGAGCAGTACTTC. Amino acids: CSAAEGSPVGRYEQYF.